This is a list of T cell receptor beta chains from one sample in a study of human T cells and chemical hapten exposure. TCRdb re-derived calls from the RACE reads in MiXCR, one entry per CDR3 protein. Seen here are about 69,000 distinct CDR3 sequences, approximately 35% observed once, and the top ten hold more than 7%. The material was whole blood, obtained in connection with sensitization to the hapten diphenylcyclopropenone (DPC). The receptors come from a man between 40 and 49 years old with alopecia areata. Some clones in this sample may be carry-over from other donors' samples. Each CDR3 is given with its conserved first and last residue. A D gene is named only where the DNA matches it firmly. Some rows mark clone size as missing; the rest say once, few, many or name a class of expanded clone.

v_call	j_call	d_call	clone_size	cdr3_nt	cdr3_aa
TRBV4-3	TRBJ1-1	NA	NA	TGCGCCAGCAGCCAAGATAGGCAGGGCTTTTTTGAAGCTTTCTTT	CASSQDRQGFFEAFF
TRBV12-3/TRBV12-4	TRBJ2-1	NA	few	TGTGCCAGCAGGGCCCCAGTGAGCTCCTACAATGAGCAGTTCTTC	CASRAPVSSYNEQFF
TRBV12-5	TRBJ2-1	TRBD2	NA	TGTGCTAGTGGTTCCCCGGGAATAGCGGGTGAGGATGAGCAGTTCTTC	CASGSPGIAGEDEQFF
TRBV28	TRBJ1-1	TRBD1	NA	TGTGCCAGCAGTCGTATAAAGCAGGGGGACACTGAAGCTTTCTTT	CASSRIKQGDTEAFF
TRBV4-2	TRBJ2-3	TRBD2	NA	TGTGCCAGCAGCCAAATAGCGGGAGGAATAGATACGCAGTATTTT	CASSQIAGGIDTQYF
TRBV11-2	TRBJ2-5	NA	NA	TGTGCCAGCGGGGAAGCCTACCCTCAAGAGACCCAGTACTTC	CASGEAYPQETQYF
TRBV28	TRBJ2-7	NA	NA	TGTGCCAGCAGTCTCGACAGCTACGAGCAGTACTTC	CASSLDSYEQYF
TRBV28	TRBJ1-1	NA	few	TGTGCCAGCAGTTTATGGGGGCAGGACACTGAAGCTTTCTTT	CASSLWGQDTEAFF
TRBV27	TRBJ2-1	TRBD2	NA	TGTGCCAGCAGCTGGGAGGCTAGCGGGACTTATGAGCAGTTCTTC	CASSWEASGTYEQFF
TRBV12-3/TRBV12-4	TRBJ2-7	TRBD2	many	TGTGCCAGCAGCCTCACTAGCGGGAGTTACGAGCAGTACTTC	CASSLTSGSYEQYF
TRBV25-1	TRBJ2-2	TRBD2	NA	TGTGCCAGCAGTGCACTAGCGGCTGGGGAGCTGTTTTTT	CASSALAAGELFF
TRBV10-3	TRBJ2-4	NA	NA	TGTGCCATCAGTGAGTCGGGGGTGACCAAAAACATTCAGTACTTC	CAISESGVTKNIQYF
TRBV5-6	TRBJ2-3	NA	NA	TGTGCCAGCAGCCAGAGGAGAGCGAACGCAGATACGCAGTATTTT	CASSQRRANADTQYF
TRBV6-2/TRBV6-3	TRBJ2-7	NA	once	TGTGCCAGCAGCCATCCGGCCCAACCCTACGAGCAGTACTTC	CASSHPAQPYEQYF
TRBV24-1	TRBJ1-5	TRBD1	NA	TGTGCCACCAGTGACCGCGCTTCAAGACAGGGGTTACAGCCCCAGCATTTT	CATSDRASRQGLQPQHF
TRBV30	TRBJ2-2	TRBD2	NA	TGTGCCCGGGAGCGGGAGTCGGCCGGGGAGCTGTTTTTT	CARERESAGELFF
TRBV18	TRBJ2-7	TRBD2	few	TGTGCCAGCTCACCACCGAAAGCGGGGATCTCCTACGAGCAGTACTTC	CASSPPKAGISYEQYF
TRBV15	TRBJ2-7	NA	NA	TGTGCCACCAGCAGAGAGAGGACGCAGGGGGGCGAGAAGTACTTC	CATSRERTQGGEKYF
TRBV6-2/TRBV6-3	TRBJ2-2	NA	NA	TGTGCCAGCAGTTACATTAGCGGAACGAACACCGGGGAGCTGTTTTTT	CASSYISGTNTGELFF
TRBV6-1	TRBJ1-5	NA	NA	TGTGCCAGCAACAGGCAGGGGTCGAGTCAGCCCCAGCATTTT	CASNRQGSSQPQHF
TRBV11-2	TRBJ2-7	TRBD2	NA	TGTGCCAGCAGCTTCGGGACTAGCGGCTCCTACGAGCAGTACTTC	CASSFGTSGSYEQYF
TRBV7-9	TRBJ2-7	NA	NA	TGTGCCAGCAGCTTAGCACTGAGATTGCACGAGCAGTACTTC	CASSLALRLHEQYF
TRBV29-1	TRBJ1-1	NA	NA	TGCAGCATAGAGGGGGTAGGCACTGAAGCTTTCTTT	CSIEGVGTEAFF
TRBV29-1	TRBJ1-4	NA	NA	TGCAGCGTTTCCCCGGGGGAGGAAACAACAAGGAAACTGTTTTTT	CSVSPGEETTRKLFF
TRBV6-5	TRBJ2-7	NA	NA	TGTGCCAGCAATTGGTCAGGGAAGCAGTACTTC	CASNWSGKQYF
TRBV6-1	TRBJ1-6	NA	many	TGTGCCAGCAGCTCTGTGGGTTCACCCCTCCACTTT	CASSSVGSPLHF
TRBV9	TRBJ2-6	NA	NA	TGTGCCAGCAGCCTGAGCTCTGGGGCCAACGTCCTGACTTTC	CASSLSSGANVLTF
TRBV12-3/TRBV12-4	TRBJ2-5	NA	few	TGTGCCAGCAGTGCTACCATCGAGACCCAGTACTTC	CASSATIETQYF
TRBV12-2	TRBJ2-7	NA	few	TGTGCAAGTCGCTCGCTTATCAGGAGTGAAAAGAGCTCCTACGAGCAGTACTTC	CASRSLIRSEKSSYEQYF
TRBV12-3/TRBV12-4	TRBJ1-3	TRBD1	NA	TGTGCCAGCAAAAAGACAGGGTCCGGAAACACCATATATTTT	CASKKTGSGNTIYF